This T cell receptor (beta chain) is drawn from a study of CD8+CD57+ T cells in acquired aplastic anemia. About the study: When averaged, DNA from sorted CD4+ and CD8+ cells came to 2.5 to 4 ug. Mean read depth for CD4+ cells from healthy donors was roughly 11 million. Study findings and constraints: No significant patient-versus-control difference appeared in CD8+ Simpson's diversity. Roughly 31 was the count of CD8+ CDR3 sequences that patients shared with controls.

As to this clonotype: The antigen remains undetermined.

Genomic DNA templated the TCR beta VDJ and CDR3 profiling. A single record per CDR3 protein comes from TCRdb applying MiXCR to the reads. The table lists some 190,000 distinct CDR3 sequences, approximately 49% of them singletons. The CDR3 consists of 15 residues. CDR1 is WNHNN, CDR2 SYGVQD, per germline (reference sequence). Between the trimmed V and J ends, which lost 3 bases and 0 bases, there was a span of 11 bases. Sequenced input: sorted CD4+, CD8+, or CD8+CD57+ T cells (not recorded which) from PBMCs. The rearrangement links TRBV10-1 to TRBJ1-1; no clear D gene. The receptor comes from a human donor in good health. CDR3 DNA: TGCGCCAGCAGTGAAGTTAAGGGTATGAACACTGAAGCTTTCTTT. Translating it yields CASSEVKGMNTEAFF.